Below, 25 T cell receptor beta chains from the same sample are listed, as sequenced in a study of T-cell memory formation after mild COVID-19. MiXCR was run by TCRdb on the 5' RACE reads, yielding one entry per CDR3 protein. The table records hundreds of thousands of distinct CDR3 sequences, about 15% of them present only once. The sample consisted of PBMCs or a T cell subset sorted from them (not recorded which). The receptors derive from a young man who had mild COVID-19 (a few samples of this study predate the infection). Cell type and time point are not known.

This chain joins TRBV4-1 and TRBJ2-1; unclear D gene. This CDR3 has 13 amino acids. The germline V gene has CDR1 MGHRA and CDR2 YSYEKL. V lost 0 bases to trimming and J lost 3 bases, with 3 bases between them. CDR3 in amino acids: CASSQELYNEQFF. Written as DNA, the CDR3 is TGCGCCAGCAGCCAAGAACTCTACAATGAGCAGTTCTTC.

J is TRBJ2-3 and V is TRBV11-2; D is perhaps TRBD2 (7 bases). Germline values: CDR1 SGHAT, CDR2 FQNNGV. The CDR3 runs to 16 residues. Trimming removed 5 bases at V and 3 bases at J, with 18 bases between. The CDR3 reads CASSRGGGVLTDTQYF. The CDR3 DNA follows: TGTGCCAGCAGCCGAGGGGGGGGGGTGCTAACAGATACGCAGTATTTT.

This chain links TRBV5-1 with TRBJ1-2; 9 nucleotides match TRBD1. V shed 3 bases and J 7 bases; nucleotides not matched to a gene: 10. Germline V gives CDR1 SGHRS, CDR2 YFSETQ. The CDR3 has 15 amino acids. The CDR3 is CASSSFTGTGFGYTF. DNA for the CDR3: TGCGCCAGCAGCTCCTTTACCGGGACAGGGTTTGGCTACACCTTC.

V usage is TRBV7-9 and J usage is TRBJ1-2, with 9 positions matching TRBD1. This CDR3 has 17 residues. J lost 4 bases, V lost 5 bases, and 14 bases had no gene match. The germline CDR1 and CDR2 sequences are SEHNR and FQNEAQ (reference sequence). CDR3 DNA: TGTGCCAGCAGCGGGTGGACGGGGACAGGGAAGTTCTATGGCTACACCTTC. It translates to CASSGWTGTGKFYGYTF.

The rearrangement links TRBV7-9 to TRBJ1-4, with no clear D. The CDR3 covers 12 residues. Trimming took 4 bases from V and 7 from J, leaving 7 bases between them. CDR1 is SEHNR, CDR2 FQNEAQ, per germline (reference sequence). This chain's CDR3 is CASSYVGEKLFF. CDR3 DNA: TGTGCCAGCAGCTACGTGGGTGAAAAACTGTTTTTT.

This clonotype has a handful of counts. The V gene is TRBV3-1, the J gene TRBJ2-1, with 7 bases lining up with TRBD2. The germline CDR1 and CDR2 sequences are LGHDT and YNNKEL (reference sequence). The junction had 2 bases not matched to a gene; V was cut back by 3 bases and J by 0 bases. The CDR3 spans 15 residues. This chain's CDR3 is CASSQRGSSYNEQFF. Written as DNA, the CDR3 is TGTGCCAGCAGCCAGCGGGGGAGCTCCTACAATGAGCAGTTCTTC.

The chain recombines TRBV6-5 with TRBJ2-2; 7 bases line up with TRBD2. The V segment lost 0 bases and the J segment 9 bases; nucleotides outside the gene matches: 13. CDR3 length: 17 residues. CDR1 is MNHEY and CDR2 is SVGAGI in the germline V gene. Here the CDR3 reads CASSYSPPGQSGRELFF. Written as DNA, the CDR3 is TGTGCCAGCAGTTACTCGCCCCCCGGGCAGAGCGGGAGGGAGCTGTTTTTT.

The sample holds many counts of this clonotype. The chain recombines TRBV5-6 with TRBJ2-1, with no clear D. Germline loops: CDR1 SGHDT, CDR2 YYEEEE. The CDR3 is made up of 15 amino acids. Trimming cost V 0 bases and J 4 bases, with 11 bases left between them. The chain's CDR3 is CASSLGRLRYNEQFF. The CDR3 DNA follows: TGTGCCAGCAGCTTGGGGCGGCTTCGGTACAATGAGCAGTTCTTC. Supplemented by reference TRBV5-6 and TRBJ2-1, the full variable domain reads DAGVTQSPTHLIKTRGQQVTLRCSPKSGHDTVSWYQQALGQGPQFIFQYYEEEERQRGNFPDRFSGHQFPNYSSELNVNALLLGDSALYLCASSLGRLRYNEQFFGPGTRLTVL.

This rearrangement joins TRBV12-3 or TRBV12-4 to TRBJ1-4; D may be TRBD1 (5 bases). The germline V and J ends were trimmed by 4 bases and 11 bases, with 20 bases remaining between them. The CDR3 loop spans 15 amino acids. CDR3 coding DNA: TGTGCCAGCAGTTCCGGGGGGTACATTAGTAGGAAACTGTTTTTT. Amino acid sequence: CASSSGGYISRKLFF.

The chain uses TRBV20-1 and TRBJ2-4, with D possibly TRBD2 on 5 matching bases. V lost 6 bases to trimming and J lost 11 bases, with 17 bases between them. Looked up from germline, CDR1 is DFQATT and CDR2 is SNEGSKA (reference sequence). The CDR3 covers 12 residues. CDR3 bases: TGCAGTGCCTCCCGGGAACGGGCATTTCAGTACTTC. This codes for CSASRERAFQYF.

The chain has TRBV3-1 and TRBJ2-7; D tentatively fits TRBD1 or TRBD2 (6 bases each). Trimming left V 5 bases short and J 5 bases short, with 25 bases between. The CDR3 covers 17 residues. CDR1 and CDR2 from the germline V gene are LGHDT and YNNKEL (reference sequence). The CDR3 loop is CASSDGVVRGGSHEQYF. Written as DNA, the CDR3 is TGTGCCAGCAGCGATGGAGTAGTTCGAGGGGGGAGCCACGAGCAGTACTTC.

The chain links TRBV12-3 or TRBV12-4 to TRBJ1-5; 8 bases line up with TRBD1. V dropped 1 base and J dropped 7; count of bases not matched to a gene: 3. CDR3 size: 14 residues. The CDR3 is CASSLEGDRQPQHF. The CDR3, as DNA: TGTGCCAGCAGTTTAGAGGGGGACAGGCAGCCCCAGCATTTT.

This clonotype occurred a few times. The chain has TRBV7-2 and TRBJ2-4; possibly TRBD1 for D (6 bases). Germline CDR1 SGHTA, CDR2 FQGNSA. Trimming stripped 5 bases from V and 1 base from J, with 15 bases between. This CDR3 is built from 16 residues. DNA for the CDR3: TGTGCCAGCAGCCCAGAGGCAGGGGAGGCCAAAAACATTCAGTACTTC. This sequence encodes CASSPEAGEAKNIQYF. The entire variable domain, with the rest obtained from reference TRBV7-2 and TRBJ2-4, is as follows: GAGVSQSPSNKVTEKGKDVELRCDPISGHTALYWYRQSLGQGLEFLIYFQGNSAPDKSGLPSDRFSAERTGGSVSTLTIQRTQQEDSAVYLCASSPEAGEAKNIQYFGAGTRLSVL.

In its sample, this clonotype was seen a few times. Germline and junction disagree at one end, which may indicate a read error. The chain couples TRBV7-2 to TRBJ2-3; the D is unclear. Germline loops: CDR1 SGHTA, CDR2 FQGNSA. CDR3 length equals 11 residues. The CDR3 spells CASGFTDTQYF. In nucleotides, the CDR3 is TGTGCCAGCGGCTTCACAGATACGCAGTATTTT. The full variable domain, rest sourced from reference TRBV7-2 and TRBJ2-3, is GAGVSQSPSNKVTEKGKDVELRCDPISGHTALYWYRQSLGQGLEFLIYFQGNSAPDKSGLPSDRFSAERTGGSVSTLTIQRTQQEDSAVYLCASGFTDTQYFGPGTRLTVL.

This clonotype was seen ten or more times. The chain links TRBV4-3 to TRBJ1-6; TRBD1 agrees at 9 bases. The CDR3 consists of 14 residues. The germline CDR1 and CDR2 sequences are LGHNA and YSLEER. J gave up 10 bases and V 4 bases, and 5 bases lay outside the gene matches. CDR3 loop: CASSPGQGHSPLHF. The CDR3 bases are TGCGCCAGCAGCCCGGGACAGGGCCACTCACCCCTCCACTTT.

This clonotype was observed many times. The rearrangement joins TRBV28 to TRBJ2-1; D tentatively reads TRBD1 or TRBD2 (6 bases each). V gave up 11 bases and J gave up 0 bases, with 17 bases separating them. Germline CDR1 MDHEN, CDR2 SYDVKM. The CDR3 spans 15 residues. This CDR3 reads CALLASGASYNEQFF. The CDR3 DNA is TGTGCCCTGCTGGCGTCGGGGGCCTCCTACAATGAGCAGTTCTTC.

This clonotype has only a few counts. At one end, the junction sequence differs from germline, possibly due to a read error. The chain couples TRBV5-1 to TRBJ1-1; D is uncertain. The length of the CDR3 is 13 residues. Germline CDR1 and CDR2: SGHRS and YFSETQ. The CDR3 region has the DNA TGTGCCAGCAGTTGGGATTCGAACACTGAAGCTTTCTTT. Translation: CASSWDSNTEAFF. Based on the CDR3 plus reference TRBV5-1 and TRBJ1-1, the full variable domain is KAGVTQTPRYLIKTRGQQVTLSCSPISGHRSVSWYQQTPGQGLQFLFEYFSETQRNKGNFPGRFSGRQFSNSRSEMNVSTLELGDSALYLCASSWDSNTEAFFGQGTRLTVV.

This chain connects TRBV12-3 or TRBV12-4 to TRBJ1-2, with D possibly TRBD1 on 6 matching bases. CDR3 length equals 17 residues. Trimming left V 1 base short and J 4 bases short, with 19 bases between. The DNA of the CDR3 is TGTGCCAGCAGTTTAGGAAGCGGACAGTTGAACGTCTATGGCTACACCTTC. It specifies CASSLGSGQLNVYGYTF.

The rearrangement links TRBV4-1 to TRBJ2-3; D is undetermined. Germline V lookup: CDR1 MGHRA, CDR2 YSYEKL. There are 12 residues in the CDR3. Trimming removed 4 bases from V and 5 bases from J, with 7 bases in between. The DNA of the CDR3 is TGCGCCAGCAGCCGAGCGAGAGATACGCAGTATTTT. Residues: CASSRARDTQYF.

This clonotype was seen a few times. The CDR3 region is CASSMGARQPQHF. CDR3 in DNA: TGTGCCAGTAGTATGGGCGCGAGGCAGCCCCAGCATTTT. The V and J genes are TRBV19 and TRBJ1-5; D is unclear. The ends were cut back, 3 bases at V and 7 bases at J, with 10 bases in the middle. Per the germline V gene, CDR1 is LNHDA and CDR2 is SQIVND (reference sequence). The CDR3 has 13 amino acids.

This clonotype came up a few times. This chain links TRBV6-5 with TRBJ1-2, with D hard to call. The CDR3 has 13 residues. The V and J ends lost 5 bases and 3 bases respectively, with 10 bases between them. Germline CDR1 is MNHEY and CDR2 is SVGAGI. The CDR3 region is CASSEVSYYGYTF. CDR3 DNA: TGTGCCAGCAGTGAGGTCAGCTACTATGGCTACACCTTC.

This clonotype has a handful of counts. The chain joins TRBV18 to TRBJ2-6; tentatively, D is TRBD2 (6 bases). Trimming removed 3 bases from V and 4 bases from J, with 7 bases in between. The germline V gene encodes CDR1 KGHSH and CDR2 LQKENI. CDR3 size: 14 residues. CDR3 sequence: CASSPREGANVLTF. The CDR3 bases are TGTGCCAGCTCACCTCGGGAGGGGGCCAACGTCCTGACTTTC. The entire variable domain, with the rest obtained from reference TRBV18 and TRBJ2-6, is as follows: NAGVMQNPRHLVRRRGQEARLRCSPMKGHSHVYWYRQLPEEGLKFMVYLQKENIIDESGMPKERFSAEFPKEGPSILRIQQVVRGDSAAYFCASSPREGANVLTFGAGSRLTVL.

The table lists this clonotype with a few counts. V and J are TRBV15 and TRBJ2-1; 7 bases are shared with TRBD2. The CDR3 totals 14 residues. With 0 bases clipped from V and 8 bases from J, the junction kept 4 bases outside the gene matches. CDR1 is LNHNV, CDR2 YYDKDF, per germline (reference sequence). The CDR3 protein is CATSREGGNHEQFF. The DNA of the CDR3 is TGTGCCACCAGCAGAGAGGGAGGGAACCATGAGCAGTTCTTC.

The sample holds a few counts of this clonotype. The chain couples TRBV20-1 to TRBJ2-1; tentative D call: TRBD1 (7 bases). V lost 2 bases to trimming and J lost 5 bases, with 28 bases between them. CDR1 is DFQATT, CDR2 SNEGSKA, per germline (reference sequence). The CDR3 contains 19 residues. Here the CDR3 DNA reads TGCAGTGCTAGAAAAAGGGGGGACAGAAGAAGGGTAGCGGACAATGAGCAGTTCTTC. Encoded protein: CSARKRGDRRRVADNEQFF.

The chain combines TRBV11-2 with TRBJ1-5, with 8 bases aligning to TRBD1. The length of the CDR3 is 15 residues. V lost 5 bases, J lost 7 bases, and 10 bases stayed unmatched. Germline lookup yields CDR1 SGHAT and CDR2 FQNNGV. The CDR3 protein is CASSGVAGGGQPQHF. Written as DNA, the CDR3 is TGTGCCAGCAGCGGAGTGGCAGGGGGCGGCCAGCCCCAGCATTTT.